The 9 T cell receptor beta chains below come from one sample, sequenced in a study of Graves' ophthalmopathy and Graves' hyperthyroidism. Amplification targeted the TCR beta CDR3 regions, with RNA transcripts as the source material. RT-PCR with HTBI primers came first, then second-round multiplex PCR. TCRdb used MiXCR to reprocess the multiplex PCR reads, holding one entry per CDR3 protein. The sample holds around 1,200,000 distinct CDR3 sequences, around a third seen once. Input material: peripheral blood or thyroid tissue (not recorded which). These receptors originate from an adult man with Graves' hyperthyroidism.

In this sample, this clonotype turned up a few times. Here the CDR3 DNA reads TGCGCCAGCACCACCGGGACGCAAGAGACCCAGTACTTC. This codes for CASTTGTQETQYF. The chain uses TRBV5-1 and TRBJ2-5; D assignment may be TRBD1 or TRBD2 (5 bases each). V was clipped by 6 bases and J by 2 bases, with 11 bases between them. The CDR3 spans 13 residues. Germline lookup yields CDR1 SGHRS and CDR2 YFSETQ.

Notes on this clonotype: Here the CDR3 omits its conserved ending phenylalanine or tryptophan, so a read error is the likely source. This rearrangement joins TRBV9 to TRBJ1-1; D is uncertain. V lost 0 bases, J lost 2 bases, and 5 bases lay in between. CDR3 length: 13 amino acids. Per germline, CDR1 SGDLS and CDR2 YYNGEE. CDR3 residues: CASSVASNTEAFS. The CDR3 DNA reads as TGTGCCAGCAGCGTAGCCAGCAACACTGAAGCTTTCTCT.

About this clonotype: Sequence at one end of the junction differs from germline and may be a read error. CDR3 nucleotides: TGTGCCTGGACCGACAGCTCCTACGAGCAGTACTTC. Encoded protein: CAWTDSSYEQYF. The V call is TRBV10-2, the J call TRBJ2-7, with D perhaps matching TRBD1 (5 bases). The CDR3 has 12 amino acids. Germline loops: CDR1 WSHSY, CDR2 SAAADI.

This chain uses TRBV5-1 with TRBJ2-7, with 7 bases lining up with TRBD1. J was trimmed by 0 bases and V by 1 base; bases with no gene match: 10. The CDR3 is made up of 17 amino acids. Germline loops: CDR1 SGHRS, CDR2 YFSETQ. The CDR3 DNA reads TGCGCCAGCAGCTTGATTACCACCCGACAGGGCTCCTACGAGCAGTACTTC. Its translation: CASSLITTRQGSYEQYF.

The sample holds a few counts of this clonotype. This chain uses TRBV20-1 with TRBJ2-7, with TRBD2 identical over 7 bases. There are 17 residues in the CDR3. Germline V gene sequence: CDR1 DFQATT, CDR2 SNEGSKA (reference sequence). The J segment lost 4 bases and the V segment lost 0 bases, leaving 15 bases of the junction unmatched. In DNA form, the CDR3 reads TGCAGTGCTAGAGATTCGGGCGGGAGAAATCCTTCATACGAGCAGTACTTC. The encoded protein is CSARDSGGRNPSYEQYF.

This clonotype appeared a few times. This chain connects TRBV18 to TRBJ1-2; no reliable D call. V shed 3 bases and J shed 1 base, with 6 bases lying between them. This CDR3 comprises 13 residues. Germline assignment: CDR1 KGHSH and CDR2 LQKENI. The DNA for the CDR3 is TGTGCCAGCTCACCGCTCCTTAACTATGGCTACACCTTC. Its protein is CASSPLLNYGYTF.

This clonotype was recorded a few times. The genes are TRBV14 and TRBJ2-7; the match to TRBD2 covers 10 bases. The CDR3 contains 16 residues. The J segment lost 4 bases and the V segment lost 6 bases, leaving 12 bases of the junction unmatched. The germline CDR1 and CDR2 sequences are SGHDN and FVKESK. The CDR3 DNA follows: TGTGCCAGCAGTCCCCATCGTGGGACTAGCGAATACGAGCAGTACTTC. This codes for CASSPHRGTSEYEQYF.

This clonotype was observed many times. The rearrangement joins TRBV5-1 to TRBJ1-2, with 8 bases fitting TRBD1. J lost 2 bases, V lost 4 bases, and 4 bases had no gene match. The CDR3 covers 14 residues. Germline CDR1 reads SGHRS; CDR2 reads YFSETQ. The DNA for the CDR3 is TGCGCCAGCAGCGGGGGACAGGAGAACTATGGCTACACCTTC. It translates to CASSGGQENYGYTF.

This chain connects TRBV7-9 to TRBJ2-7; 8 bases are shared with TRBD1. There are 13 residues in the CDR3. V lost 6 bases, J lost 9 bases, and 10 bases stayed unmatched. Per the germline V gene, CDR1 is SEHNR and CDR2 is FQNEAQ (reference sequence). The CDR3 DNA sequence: TGTGCCAGCAGTACAGGGGGAGAATCTGGGCAGTACTTC. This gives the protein CASSTGGESGQYF.